A selection of T cell receptor beta chains follows, all from one sample in a study of blood T cell repertoires in COVID-19. Produced via immunoSEQ multiplex PCR; TCRdb's table is partial and in-frame only. The sample has tens of thousands of clones; 85% to 95% are singletons. Source material: peripheral blood. The receptors shown here come from a woman at least 80 years old with acute or convalescent COVID-19. Both conserved end residues are part of each CDR3. The D gene is left open where the match is weak. Not all rows give a size; the values are once, few, many and, for expanded clones, a class.

CDR3: CASSEWDFRSYNEQFF
DNA: TGTGCCAGCAGTGAATGGGACTTCCGCTCCTACAATGAGCAGTTCTTC
size: -
J: TRBJ2-1
V: TRBV2
D: -

CDR3: CASTVTGNQPQHF
DNA: TGTGCCAGCACCGTGACAGGGAATCAGCCCCAGCATTTT
size: -
J: TRBJ1-5
V: TRBV28
D: TRBD1

CDR3: CASSGSTGGASQPQHF
DNA: TGTGCCAGCAGTGGGTCGACAGGGGGCGCATCTCAGCCCCAGCATTTT
size: -
J: TRBJ1-5
V: TRBV6-1
D: TRBD1

CDR3: CASSDSARGRAGNTGELFF
DNA: TGTGCCAGCAGTGACTCGGCCCGCGGGAGGGCCGGTAACACCGGGGAGCTGTTTTTT
size: -
J: TRBJ2-2
V: TRBV6-4
D: TRBD2

CDR3: CASSPDSTNEKLFF
DNA: TGCGCCAGCAGCCCAGACAGCACTAATGAAAAACTGTTTTTT
size: -
J: TRBJ1-4
V: TRBV5-1
D: -

CDR3: CASSKDSMQETQYF
DNA: TGCGCCAGCAGCAAGGACAGTATGCAAGAGACCCAGTACTTC
size: -
J: TRBJ2-5
V: TRBV5-1
D: -

CDR3: CASSESGAHQPQHF
DNA: TGTGCCAGCAGTGAGTCAGGGGCCCACCAGCCCCAGCATTTT
size: few
J: TRBJ1-5
V: TRBV6-2/TRBV6-3
D: -

CDR3: CASSAGGSGNTIYF
DNA: TGCGCCAGCAGCGCAGGGGGCTCTGGAAACACCATATATTTT
size: -
J: TRBJ1-3
V: TRBV4-3
D: TRBD1

CDR3: CASSRTGGTEAFF
DNA: TGTGCCAGCTCCCGGACAGGGGGCACTGAAGCTTTCTTT
size: -
J: TRBJ1-1
V: TRBV18
D: TRBD1

CDR3: CASSSRGYNEQFF
DNA: TGTGCCAGCAGTTCCCGGGGGTACAATGAGCAGTTCTTC
size: -
J: TRBJ2-1
V: TRBV12-3/TRBV12-4
D: -

CDR3: CASSLVQGEAGELFF
DNA: TGCGCCAGCAGCTTGGTCCAGGGCGAAGCAGGGGAGCTGTTTTTT
size: -
J: TRBJ2-2
V: TRBV5-1
D: -

CDR3: CASSPRRGSSGGYTF
DNA: TGTGCCAGTAGTCCCCGGCGGGGTTCGAGTGGTGGCTACACCTTC
size: -
J: TRBJ1-2
V: TRBV19
D: -

CDR3: CASSQDPTSGKPYNEQFF
DNA: TGCGCCAGCAGCCAAGATCCGACTAGCGGGAAGCCCTACAATGAGCAGTTCTTC
size: -
J: TRBJ2-1
V: TRBV4-3
D: TRBD2

CDR3: CATSERAGVGTGELFF
DNA: TGTGCCACCAGTGAGAGAGCGGGAGTGGGCACCGGGGAGCTGTTTTTT
size: -
J: TRBJ2-2
V: TRBV24-1
D: TRBD2

CDR3: CASSRSPGTGTFRYEQYF
DNA: TGTGCCAGCTCAAGAAGTCCCGGGACAGGGACGTTCAGGTACGAGCAGTACTTC
size: -
J: TRBJ2-7
V: TRBV18
D: TRBD1

CDR3: CASSQSGLAIVGNTGELFF
DNA: TGTGCCAGCAGCCAATCGGGACTAGCGATCGTAGGAAACACCGGGGAGCTGTTTTTT
size: -
J: TRBJ2-2
V: TRBV4-2
D: TRBD2

CDR3: CASALDREAYGYTF
DNA: TGTGCCAGCGCATTAGACAGGGAAGCCTATGGCTACACCTTC
size: -
J: TRBJ1-2
V: TRBV18
D: TRBD1

CDR3: CASSLARYNEQFF
DNA: TGTGCCAGCAGCTTGGCTAGATACAATGAGCAGTTCTTC
size: once
J: TRBJ2-1
V: TRBV7-2
D: -

CDR3: CSVGTPGAVYGYTF
DNA: TGCAGCGTTGGCACCCCAGGGGCCGTCTATGGCTACACCTTC
size: few
J: TRBJ1-2
V: TRBV29-1
D: -

CDR3: CASSQGTSRGGTQYF
DNA: TGCGCCAGCAGCCAAGGGACTAGCAGGGGGGGGACCCAGTACTTC
size: -
J: TRBJ2-5
V: TRBV4-1
D: -

CDR3: CASGLAESWERGETQYF
DNA: TGTGCTAGTGGTTTGGCCGAGAGCTGGGAGAGGGGGGAGACCCAGTACTTC
size: few
J: TRBJ2-5
V: TRBV12-5
D: -

CDR3: CASRRVGGGHEQYF
DNA: TGTGCCAGCAGAAGAGTGGGAGGGGGTCACGAGCAGTACTTC
size: -
J: TRBJ2-7
V: TRBV11-2
D: -

CDR3: CAWGPGGGGETQYF
DNA: TGTGCCTGGGGACCCGGGGGGGGAGGAGAGACCCAGTACTTC
size: -
J: TRBJ2-5
V: TRBV30
D: TRBD2

CDR3: CSALLGLAGPYEQYF
DNA: TGCAGCGCCCTATTGGGACTAGCGGGTCCCTACGAGCAGTACTTC
size: -
J: TRBJ2-7
V: TRBV29-1
D: TRBD2

CDR3: CASSYSRQGSINEQYF
DNA: TGTGCCAGCAGTTATTCCCGTCAGGGGAGTATCAACGAGCAGTACTTC
size: few
J: TRBJ2-7
V: TRBV6-5
D: -

CDR3: CAISRLAGANTGELFF
DNA: TGTGCCATCAGTCGACTAGCGGGTGCGAACACCGGGGAGCTGTTTTTT
size: -
J: TRBJ2-2
V: TRBV10-3
D: TRBD2

CDR3: CASRPDRGGYTF
DNA: TGTGCCAGCAGACCTGACAGGGGCGGCTACACCTTC
size: few
J: TRBJ1-2
V: TRBV6-2/TRBV6-3
D: TRBD1

CDR3: CSAAYYGYTF
DNA: TGCAGTGCCGCGTACTATGGCTACACCTTC
size: -
J: TRBJ1-2
V: TRBV20-1
D: -

CDR3: CASSPGQGLDPQHF
DNA: TGTGCCAGCAGCCCCGGACAAGGGTTGGATCCCCAGCATTTT
size: -
J: TRBJ1-5
V: TRBV7-9
D: -

CDR3: CASSPKPALAAGYAYGYTF
DNA: TGTGCCAGCAGTCCTAAGCCGGCCCTCGCCGCAGGTTATGCCTATGGCTACACCTTC
size: -
J: TRBJ1-2
V: TRBV27
D: -